The T cell receptor (beta chain) under discussion was sequenced for a study of cytomegalovirus exposure and HLA in healthy donors. As for the study in general: An early release of data contained some 80 million unique TCRs, which came from HLA-typed donors.

PCR amplification relied on 60 Vbeta primers (plus 13 Jbeta primers). The data were produced by immunoSEQ multiplex PCR, yet TCRdb's version contains in-frame clones alone and is incomplete. The sample consists of some 100,000 clones, roughly 70% of them appearing once. CDR3 length: 15 amino acids. Trimming stripped 4 bases from V and 1 base from J, with 16 bases between. In germline, CDR1 is GTSNPN, CDR2 SVGIG (reference sequence). The clonotype originates from a woman between 45 and 65 years old in good health and CMV-seropositive. Sequenced sample: PBMCs. The rearrangement joins TRBV30 to TRBJ1-1, with D possibly being TRBD1 (6 bases). The CDR3 DNA reads as TGTGCCTGGAACGGATTTGGGGGGGCGAACACTGAAGCTTTCTTT. Translating it yields CAWNGFGGANTEAFF.